This entry lists 21 T cell receptor beta chains sequenced from one sample in a study of control samples from healthy donors and cancer patients. Data came from immunoSEQ multiplex PCR; TCRdb stores just in-frame clones and leaves some out. The sample carries about 95,000 clones, around 89% recorded once. The sample comprised blood. The receptor source for this set is a woman between 65 and 79 years old in good health.

The chain uses TRBV6-2 or TRBV6-3 and TRBJ1-1; D gene ambiguous. With 2 bases removed from V and 0 bases from J, the gap between germline ends came to 1 base. The CDR3 spans 12 residues. Germline assignment: CDR1 MNHEY and CDR2 SVGEGT. The CDR3 region has the DNA TGTGCCAGCAGTTACGTGAACACTGAAGCTTTCTTT. As protein: CASSYVNTEAFF.

The chain recombines TRBV7-3 with TRBJ2-1; possibly TRBD1 for D (5 bases). Germline loops: CDR1 SGHTA, CDR2 FQGTGA. V shed 2 bases and J shed 10 bases, with 12 bases lying between them. CDR3 length: 13 amino acids. Here the CDR3 DNA reads TGTGCCAGCAGCTTATGGGGCCAGGGCGAGCAGTTCTTC. It is translated as CASSLWGQGEQFF.

The table lists this clone with a few counts. The chain joins TRBV9 to TRBJ2-7; 8 nucleotides match TRBD1. From germline, CDR1 is SGDLS and CDR2 YYNGEE. The length of the CDR3 is 15 residues. V lost 2 bases, J lost 7 bases, and 11 bases stayed unmatched. The CDR3 DNA reads as TGTGCCAGCAGCGTCGGACAGGGCCATCCCTGGGAGCAGTACTTC. It specifies CASSVGQGHPWEQYF.

This chain joins TRBV11-3 and TRBJ2-5, with 11 bases that match TRBD2. Trimming at V came to 5 bases and at J to 3 bases, leaving 14 bases not matched to a gene. The CDR3 runs to 18 residues. The germline V gene encodes CDR1 SGHNT and CDR2 YENEEA. As DNA, the CDR3 is TGTGCCAGCAGCCAGGGGGCTAGCGGGAGGTGGGGCGAAGAGACCCAGTACTTC. The encoded protein is CASSQGASGRWGEETQYF.

This chain links TRBV29-1 with TRBJ2-3; 7 bases are a match to TRBD1. The CDR3 contains 16 residues. Germline CDR1 reads SQVTM; CDR2 reads ANQGSEA. Losses at the gene ends were 6 bases for V and 2 bases for J; bases not matched to a gene: 14. The DNA for the CDR3 is TGCAGCGTCCCAAGATTGGGACAGAGCTTCACAGATACGCAGTATTTT. It encodes CSVPRLGQSFTDTQYF.

V gene TRBV6-2 or TRBV6-3 combines with J gene TRBJ1-1; 7 bases match TRBD1. The J segment lost 4 bases and the V segment lost 2 bases, leaving 13 bases of the junction unmatched. The germline CDR1 and CDR2 sequences are MNHEY and SVGEGT. CDR3 size: 17 residues. CDR3 nucleotide sequence: TGTGCCAGCAGTTACAAACAGGGGAGTGTCGAGGGCACTGAAGCTTTCTTT. Translating gives CASSYKQGSVEGTEAFF.

This chain links TRBV29-1 with TRBJ1-4, with TRBD1 matching 7 bases. Germline CDR1 reads SQVTM; CDR2 reads ANQGSEA. V was clipped by 4 bases and J by 7 bases; unmatched bases: 6. The CDR3 is 13 residues long. The CDR3 protein is CSVVRAGGEKLFF. CDR3 bases: TGCAGCGTTGTGCGGGCAGGGGGTGAAAAACTGTTTTTT.

V is TRBV5-6 and J is TRBJ1-5, with D unclear. CDR1 is SGHDT and CDR2 is YYEEEE in the germline V gene. Trimming removed 2 bases from V and 1 base from J, with 10 bases in between. This CDR3 has 15 residues. The CDR3 sequence is CASSFRGGSNQPQHF. Here the CDR3 DNA reads TGTGCCAGCAGCTTCCGAGGTGGAAGCAATCAGCCCCAGCATTTT. Drawing the rest from reference TRBV5-6 and TRBJ1-5, the complete variable domain is DAGVTQSPTHLIKTRGQQVTLRCSPKSGHDTVSWYQQALGQGPQFIFQYYEEEERQRGNFPDRFSGHQFPNYSSELNVNALLLGDSALYLCASSFRGGSNQPQHFGDGTRLSIL.

The V call is TRBV7-9, the J call TRBJ1-2; D not resolved. The V end lost 1 base, the J end lost 0 bases, and 9 bases lay between the germline ends. From germline, CDR1 is SEHNR and CDR2 FQNEAQ (reference sequence). There are 15 residues in the CDR3. This CDR3 is CASSLDTAPNYGYTF. The CDR3 nucleotides are TGTGCCAGCAGCTTAGATACGGCTCCTAACTATGGCTACACCTTC.

The chain joins TRBV12-3 or TRBV12-4 to TRBJ2-7, with a possible D match to TRBD1 (6 bases). This CDR3 comprises 13 residues. The V end was cut by 11 bases, the J end by 5 bases, with 19 bases between. The CDR3 loop reads CAQQGTLSNEQYF. Here the CDR3 DNA reads TGTGCCCAGCAGGGGACACTCTCGAACGAGCAGTACTTC.

This chain connects TRBV6-1 to TRBJ1-2, with D perhaps TRBD1 (5 bases). V lost 2 bases and J lost 8, with 18 bases in between. This CDR3 contains 15 residues. Germline values: CDR1 MNHNS, CDR2 SASEGT. The CDR3 spells CASSESWTLTAGYTF. DNA of the CDR3: TGTGCCAGCAGTGAATCCTGGACACTTACTGCGGGCTACACCTTC.

V usage is TRBV6-5 and J usage is TRBJ2-7; D unclear. The CDR3 sequence is 13 residues long. V gave up 6 bases and J gave up 2 bases, with 11 bases separating them. CDR1 and CDR2 (germline): MNHEY, SVGAGI. The CDR3 coding sequence is TGTGCCAGCAGCCATGACGGCCCCTACGAGCAGTACTTC. Protein: CASSHDGPYEQYF.

The chain employs TRBV3-1 (or the pseudogene TRBV3-2) and TRBJ1-1; D gene uncertain. The CDR3 runs to 15 residues. Trimming shortened V by 1 base and J by 4 bases, and 13 bases separated the two germline ends. Germline V lookup: CDR1 LGHDT, CDR2 YNNKEL (reference sequence). The CDR3 bases are TGTGCCAGCAGCCAAGGGTTGGGATCAGGCACTGAAGCTTTCTTT. Protein sequence: CASSQGLGSGTEAFF.

The chain has TRBV7-2 and TRBJ1-3; D perhaps matches TRBD1 (6 bases). Trimming cost V 4 bases and J 2 bases, with 12 bases left between them. This CDR3 is 15 amino acids long. Germline lookup yields CDR1 SGHTA and CDR2 FQGNSA. CDR3 sequence reads: CASSSTGPAGNTIYF. CDR3 sequence (DNA): TGTGCCAGCAGCTCTACAGGGCCAGCTGGAAACACCATATATTTT.

In regard to this clone: This sample includes further DNA sequences coding for the same CDR3. The chain joins TRBV6-5 to TRBJ1-2, with D tentatively TRBD1 (5 bases). This CDR3 has 13 residues. The germline CDR1 and CDR2 sequences are MNHEY and SVGAGI. V gave up 5 bases and J gave up 1 base, with 8 bases separating them. The CDR3 nucleotides are TGTGCCAGCAGTCCCAGGGTTAACTATGGCTACACCTTC. Translating gives CASSPRVNYGYTF.

Notes on this clone: The same CDR3 can be traced to other DNA sequences in this sample. The rearrangement uses TRBV5-1 and TRBJ1-5, with 9 positions matching TRBD1. CDR1 is SGHRS and CDR2 is YFSETQ in the germline V gene. This CDR3 comprises 13 residues. The trim removed 4 bases at V and 5 bases at J, leaving 1 base unmatched. CDR3: CASSRDRDQPQHF. DNA for the CDR3: TGCGCCAGCAGCCGGGACAGGGATCAGCCCCAGCATTTT.

This chain joins TRBV6-5 and TRBJ1-2, with D perhaps TRBD1 (6 bases). The CDR3 is 13 residues long. The germline gives CDR1 MNHEY, CDR2 SVGAGI. V was shortened by 8 bases and J by 4 bases, with 14 bases between the two germline ends. The CDR3 sequence: CASRTVSPYGYTF. The CDR3 DNA reads TGTGCCAGCCGGACAGTCTCCCCCTATGGCTACACCTTC.

The V call is TRBV27, the J call TRBJ1-1; 7 nucleotides agree with TRBD1. Germline lookup yields CDR1 MNHEY and CDR2 SMNVEV (reference sequence). The V and J ends lost 6 bases and 4 bases, in that order; junction bases with no gene match: 5. This CDR3 has 13 amino acids. CDR3 loop: CASSLQGGTEAFF. CDR3 coding DNA: TGTGCCAGCAGCCTGCAGGGGGGCACTGAAGCTTTCTTT.

The V call is TRBV12-3 or TRBV12-4, the J call TRBJ1-6; D unclear. V was pared by 1 base and J by 14 bases, with 6 bases between. The CDR3 covers 11 residues. CDR3 DNA: TGTGCCAGCAGTTTAGGTCAATCCCTCCACTTT. The encoded protein is CASSLGQSLHF.

This chain uses TRBV5-1 with TRBJ2-1; 7 bases are shared with TRBD1. The germline V gene has CDR1 SGHRS and CDR2 YFSETQ. With V trimmed by 1 base and J by 7 bases, 8 bases remained unmatched. The CDR3 is 15 residues long. CDR3 sequence (DNA): TGCGCCAGCAGCTTGAAGTCAGGGGGTAGAAATGAGCAGTTCTTC. It yields the protein CASSLKSGGRNEQFF.

The CDR3 DNA is TGTGCCAGCAGTGTAGGACAGGGAGTTGGACACAATCAGCCCCAGCATTTT. Its translation: CASSVGQGVGHNQPQHF. The V and J genes are TRBV6-1 and TRBJ1-5; 8 bases line up with TRBD1. Germline CDR1 MNHNS, CDR2 SASEGT. The V segment lost 4 bases and the J segment 3 bases; nucleotides outside the gene matches: 11. There are 17 residues in the CDR3.